The following is a TCR beta chain sequence with its context. The data are from a study of Ad26.COV2.S vaccination and SARS-CoV-2 variants. From germline, CDR1 is MNHEY and CDR2 SVGAGI. Trimming stripped 6 bases from V and 3 bases from J, with 9 bases between. The CDR3 covers 13 residues. Sequencing used immunoSEQ multiplex PCR; TCRdb keeps in-frame clones, though not all of them. The sample consists of approximately 460,000 clones, around 89% of them appearing once. Sample treatment: some 19 received Ad26.COV2.S at low or high dose, single or two shots; 5 received placebo; per-sample allocation not given. Following the first vaccine or placebo injection, samples were taken on day 63. Vaccine was an Ad26 vector expressing Wuhan-strain SARS-CoV-2 spike.

This rearrangement joins TRBV6-5 to TRBJ2-1, with TRBD1 as a possible D gene (6 bases). This sample comprised peripheral blood, obtained in a trial of Ad26.COV2.S vaccine versus placebo. The receptor comes from a person aged 18-65 years who received the Ad26.COV2.S COVID-19 vaccine or a placebo. CDR3 sequence: CASRLGHYNEQFF. The CDR3 DNA reads as TGTGCCAGCAGGCTGGGACACTACAATGAGCAGTTCTTC.